Listed here are 14 T cell receptor beta chains from one sample, sequenced in a study of T cell repertoires in cytomegalovirus infection. TCRdb re-called the reads with MiXCR, one entry per CDR3 protein. This table holds about 330,000 distinct CDR3 sequences, 8% to 9.5% found once. Sequencing was carried out using PBMCs. These receptors all stem from a human donor in good health (CMV status not recorded). Some clones in this sample may be carry-over from other donors' samples.

There are a few counts of this clonotype. The CDR3 region has the DNA TGTGCCAGCAGCCAAGATTCCCAGCGGGGACACCACTACAATGAGCAGTTCTTC. Translating gives CASSQDSQRGHHYNEQFF. The V and J genes are TRBV4-2 and TRBJ2-1, with D perhaps TRBD2 (7 bases). This CDR3 comprises 18 residues. V lost 0 bases and J lost 3, with 18 bases in between. CDR1 and CDR2 (germline): LGHNA, YNFKEQ.

The chain is built from TRBV20-1 and TRBJ1-4, with 11 bases that match TRBD1. Trimming removed 3 bases from V and 8 bases from J; junction bases left unmatched: 2. Germline values: CDR1 DFQATT, CDR2 SNEGSKA (reference sequence). The CDR3 loop spans 13 amino acids. CDR3 residues: CSARRTGGEKLFF. The CDR3 coding sequence is TGCAGTGCTAGGAGGACAGGGGGCGAAAAACTGTTTTTT.

This clonotype was counted at least ten times. The rearrangement uses TRBV7-2 and TRBJ2-3; TRBD2 agrees at 9 bases. CDR1 and CDR2 (germline): SGHTA, FQGNSA. This CDR3 has 19 residues. V gave up 1 base and J gave up 7 bases; unmatched junction bases: 18. CDR3: CASSLVISGGPYRWNTQYF. As DNA, the CDR3 is TGTGCCAGCAGCTTAGTAATTAGCGGGGGCCCCTATAGGTGGAATACGCAGTATTTT.

This clonotype was seen ten or more times. The rearrangement links TRBV28 to TRBJ2-4, with no clear D. CDR1 is MDHEN and CDR2 is SYDVKM in the germline V gene. The CDR3 covers 16 residues. V lost 6 bases to trimming and J lost 2 bases, with 17 bases between them. The CDR3 nucleotides are TGTGCCAGCAGCTTCATTGGTAGCTCTACCAAAAACATTCAGTACTTC. Translating gives CASSFIGSSTKNIQYF. The full variable domain, completed using reference TRBV28 and TRBJ2-4, is DVKVTQSSRYLVKRTGEKVFLECVQDMDHENMFWYRQDPGLGLRLIYFSYDVKMKEKGDIPEGYSVSREKKERFSLILESASTNQTSMYLCASSFIGSSTKNIQYFGAGTRLSVL.

This clonotype appeared many times. The V gene is TRBV10-3, the J gene TRBJ2-1; D is ambiguous. The CDR3 covers 14 residues. Trimming left V 4 bases short and J 5 bases short, with 12 bases between. Germline CDR1 ENHRY, CDR2 SYGVKD. The CDR3 DNA reads TGTGCCATCAGTGGAGTGTCTTTAGACAATGAGCAGTTCTTC. It specifies CAISGVSLDNEQFF.

The sample holds many counts of this clonotype. V gene TRBV20-1 combines with J gene TRBJ1-5; 7 bases agree with TRBD1. Germline V gene sequence: CDR1 DFQATT, CDR2 SNEGSKA (reference sequence). V lost 3 bases, J lost 0 bases, and 14 bases stayed unmatched. The CDR3 runs 18 residues. DNA of the CDR3: TGCAGTGCTAGGAGATCAGCGACAGGGCGATATAGCAATCAGCCCCAGCATTTT. This encodes CSARRSATGRYSNQPQHF.

This clonotype was counted many times. The chain combines TRBV11-2 with TRBJ2-3; D is uncertain. The CDR3 totals 15 residues. In germline, CDR1 is SGHAT, CDR2 FQNNGV. The V gene lost 1 base and the J gene lost 0 bases, with 8 bases spanning the gap. The CDR3 loop reads CASSLGTSSTDTQYF. The CDR3 coding sequence is TGTGCCAGCAGCTTAGGAACCAGTAGCACAGATACGCAGTATTTT.

The sample holds many counts of this clonotype. The chain combines TRBV7-9 with TRBJ2-4; D not resolved. Germline values: CDR1 SEHNR, CDR2 FQNEAQ (reference sequence). Trimming removed 1 base from V and 3 bases from J, with 10 bases in between. The CDR3 loop spans 15 amino acids. CDR3 in amino acids: CASSLDWGSKNIQYF. As DNA, the CDR3 is TGTGCCAGCAGCTTAGATTGGGGAAGCAAAAACATTCAGTACTTC.

This clonotype was seen more than once but under ten times. The chain employs TRBV6-2 or TRBV6-3 and TRBJ2-2, with D possibly being TRBD2 (5 bases). Per the germline V gene, CDR1 is MNHEY and CDR2 is SVGEGT. V lost 7 bases, J lost 7 bases, and 16 bases lay in between. There are 14 residues in the CDR3. The chain's CDR3 is CASTGILFGGELFF. In DNA, the CDR3 is TGTGCCAGCACCGGGATTCTCTTCGGCGGGGAGCTGTTTTTT.

This clonotype appeared many times. This chain links TRBV28 with TRBJ1-6; no definite D call. The ends were cut back, 6 bases at V and 5 bases at J, with 11 bases in the middle. CDR3 length: 14 residues. Germline V gene data show CDR1 as MDHEN and CDR2 as SYDVKM. This chain's CDR3 is CASSPSGNNSPLHF. CDR3 nucleotides: TGTGCCAGCAGCCCCTCGGGCAATAATTCACCCCTCCACTTT.

This clonotype was picked up many times. The chain links TRBV7-2 to TRBJ2-5, with 7 bases fitting TRBD2. The CDR3 totals 16 residues. Germline CDR1 and CDR2: SGHTA and FQGNSA. The V segment lost 4 bases and the J segment 0 bases; nucleotides outside the gene matches: 8. The CDR3, as DNA: TGTGCCAGCAGCTCGCAAGCGGGGTTGTACCAAGAGACCCAGTACTTC. As protein: CASSSQAGLYQETQYF.

This clonotype was seen a few times. V gene TRBV6-5 combines with J gene TRBJ1-2, with TRBD1 matching 7 bases. V was pared by 4 bases and J by 5 bases, with 7 bases of the junction left unmatched. Germline V CDR1 and CDR2: MNHEY, SVGAGI. CDR3 length equals 14 residues. CDR3 loop: CASSWATGNYGYTF. The CDR3 nucleotides read TGTGCCAGCAGTTGGGCGACAGGGAATTATGGCTACACCTTC.

The chain employs TRBV19 and TRBJ2-7, with TRBD2 matching over 10 bases. The V gene end was trimmed by 4 bases and the J gene end by 5 bases; junction bases not matched to a gene: 8. The germline CDR1 and CDR2 sequences are LNHDA and SQIVND (reference sequence). The CDR3 has 15 amino acids. CDR3 protein: CASSKEASGSHEQYF. The CDR3 coding sequence is TGTGCCAGTAGTAAGGAGGCTAGCGGGAGCCACGAGCAGTACTTC.

At least ten counts were recorded for this clonotype. The chain is built from TRBV7-2 and TRBJ2-3, with 15 bases matching TRBD2. The germline V gene encodes CDR1 SGHTA and CDR2 FQGNSA. V was pared by 7 bases and J by 5 bases, with 4 bases of the junction left unmatched. The CDR3 runs to 15 residues. The CDR3 DNA is TGTGCCAGCATCCTGGGACTAGCGGGAGGAGATACGCAGTATTTT. Translated, it gives CASILGLAGGDTQYF.